This T cell receptor beta chain derives from a study of cytomegalovirus exposure and HLA in healthy donors. PCR involved 60 Vbeta and 13 Jbeta primers. Generated by immunoSEQ multiplex PCR, the TCRdb table keeps only in-frame clones and is missing some. The sample has 87,000 or so clones, 50% to 80% seen once. V lost 5 bases to trimming and J lost 0 bases, with 10 bases between them. The CDR3 spans 14 residues. CDR1 and CDR2 (germline): SEHNR, FQNEAQ (reference sequence). This TCR derives from a man aged 55-75 years in good health and CMV-seronegative. Sequenced material: PBMCs. The chain uses TRBV7-9 and TRBJ1-1; a possible D gene is TRBD1 (5 bases). CDR3 coding DNA: TGTGCCAGCAGCGGACATCTCCTGAACACTGAAGCTTTCTTT. It encodes CASSGHLLNTEAFF.